The T cell receptor (beta chain) under discussion was sequenced for a study of CD8+ T cells in alopecia areata. CDR3 length: 14 amino acids. Germline assignment: CDR1 SGDLS and CDR2 YYNGEE. Trimming took 4 bases from V and 3 from J, leaving 13 bases between them. Study observations and caveats: In patients, TCRs were shared less clearly than in mice, and HLA may possibly be involved. Normal skin's resident alphabeta T cells are sequenced alongside lesional scalp T cells.

This clone was seen once. Its specificity is not known. Sequencing templates came from extracted RNA that was reverse transcribed into cDNA. Clones were sequenced by immunoSEQ multiplex PCR, and TCRdb holds only the in-frame ones, with some missing. This sample has 100,000 to 150,000 clones, with approximately 48% found just once. This clonotype was sampled from a human donor with alopecia areata. The chain combines TRBV9 with TRBJ2-5, with D perhaps being TRBD1 or TRBD2 (5 bases each). Sequences were derived from CD8+ T cells sorted from blood, sampled at week 0. The CDR3, as DNA: TGTGCCAGCAGCCTCCCCGGGGCTGAAGAGACCCAGTACTTC. It codes for CASSLPGAEETQYF.